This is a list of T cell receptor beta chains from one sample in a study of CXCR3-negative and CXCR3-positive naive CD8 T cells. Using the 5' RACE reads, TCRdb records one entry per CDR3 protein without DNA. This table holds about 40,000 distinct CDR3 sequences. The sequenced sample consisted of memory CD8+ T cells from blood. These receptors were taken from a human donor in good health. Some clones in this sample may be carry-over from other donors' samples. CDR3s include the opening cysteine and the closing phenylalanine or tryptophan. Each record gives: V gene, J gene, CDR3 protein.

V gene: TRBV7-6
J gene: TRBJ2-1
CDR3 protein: CASSRREDEQFF

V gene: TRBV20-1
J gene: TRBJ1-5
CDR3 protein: CSAYQGYSNQPQHF

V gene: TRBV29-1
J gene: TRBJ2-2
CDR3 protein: CSVPDRTANTGELFF

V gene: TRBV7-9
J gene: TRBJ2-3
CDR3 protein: CASQEDTDTQYF

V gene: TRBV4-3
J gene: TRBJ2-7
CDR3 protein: CASSPTGGIDEQYF

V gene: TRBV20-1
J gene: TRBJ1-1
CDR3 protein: CSARDLWEGETEAFF

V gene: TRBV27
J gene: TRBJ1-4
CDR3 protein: CASSPSTGFNEKLFF

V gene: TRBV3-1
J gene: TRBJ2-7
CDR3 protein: CASSQRPVTGYEQYF

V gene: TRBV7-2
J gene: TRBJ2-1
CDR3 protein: CASSIFDRAGEQFF

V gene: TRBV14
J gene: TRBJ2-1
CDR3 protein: CASSRGLGDEQFF

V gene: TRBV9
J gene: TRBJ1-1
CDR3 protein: CASSPHRGVTEAFF

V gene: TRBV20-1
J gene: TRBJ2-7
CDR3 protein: CSAIFGQGAWSYEQYF

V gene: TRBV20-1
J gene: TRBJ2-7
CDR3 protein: CSAREGERGHPYEQYF

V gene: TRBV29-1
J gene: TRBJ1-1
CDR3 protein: CSVHGPNTEAFF

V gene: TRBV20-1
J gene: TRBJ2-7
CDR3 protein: CSAQERTGEQYF

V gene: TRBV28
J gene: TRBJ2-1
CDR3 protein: CASSHPGGSNEQFF

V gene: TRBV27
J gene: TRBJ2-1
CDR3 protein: CASRLQGAPNNEQFF

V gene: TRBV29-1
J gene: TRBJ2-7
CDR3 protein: CSVVGKSGQGVSYEQYF

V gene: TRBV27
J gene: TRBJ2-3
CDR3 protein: CASSSSATDTQYF

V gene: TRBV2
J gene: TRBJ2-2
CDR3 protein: CASSAGLAGLDTGELFF

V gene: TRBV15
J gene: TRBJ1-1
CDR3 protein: CATGYRGTAEAFF

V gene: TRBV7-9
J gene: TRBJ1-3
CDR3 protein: CASSFGQAARSRGDTIYF

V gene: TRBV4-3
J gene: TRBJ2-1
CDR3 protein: CASSQDPGTGGIEQFF

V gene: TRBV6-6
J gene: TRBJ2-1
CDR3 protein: CASTTSETVYNEQFF

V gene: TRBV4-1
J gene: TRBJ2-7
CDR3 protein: CASSLDPGGTSSYEQYF

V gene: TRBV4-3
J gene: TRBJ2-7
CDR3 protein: CASSQDGDSQDEQYF

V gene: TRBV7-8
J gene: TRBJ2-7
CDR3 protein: CASSLQGVSYEQYF

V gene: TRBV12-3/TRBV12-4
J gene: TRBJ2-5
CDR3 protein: CASSTRPGRETQYF

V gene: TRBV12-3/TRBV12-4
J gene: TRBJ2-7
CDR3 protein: CASIQQGAFYEQYF

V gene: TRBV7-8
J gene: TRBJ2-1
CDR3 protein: CASSLTSGEYNEQFF

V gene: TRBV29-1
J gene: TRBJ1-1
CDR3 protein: CSVVLGMNTEAFF

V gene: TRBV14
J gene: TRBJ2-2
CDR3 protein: CASSHVDREVTGELFF

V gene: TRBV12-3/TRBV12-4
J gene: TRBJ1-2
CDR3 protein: CASSSAQGVYGYTF

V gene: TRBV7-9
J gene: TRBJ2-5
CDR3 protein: CASTHLGASGGVVLQETQYF

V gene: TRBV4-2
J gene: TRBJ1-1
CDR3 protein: CASSARKDEEVNTEAFF

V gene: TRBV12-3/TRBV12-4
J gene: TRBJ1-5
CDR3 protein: CASSLVPSNQPQHF

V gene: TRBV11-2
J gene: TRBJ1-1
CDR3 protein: CASSLIRQDPEAFF

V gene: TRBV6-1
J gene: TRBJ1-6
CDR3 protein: CASKKEADSYNSPLHF

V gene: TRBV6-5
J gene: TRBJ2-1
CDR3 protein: CASTLYSGGRYNEQFF

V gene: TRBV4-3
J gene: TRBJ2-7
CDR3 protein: CASSQDLAGELLGEQYF

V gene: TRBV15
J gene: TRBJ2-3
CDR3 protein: CATSRVATSGGDPDTQYF